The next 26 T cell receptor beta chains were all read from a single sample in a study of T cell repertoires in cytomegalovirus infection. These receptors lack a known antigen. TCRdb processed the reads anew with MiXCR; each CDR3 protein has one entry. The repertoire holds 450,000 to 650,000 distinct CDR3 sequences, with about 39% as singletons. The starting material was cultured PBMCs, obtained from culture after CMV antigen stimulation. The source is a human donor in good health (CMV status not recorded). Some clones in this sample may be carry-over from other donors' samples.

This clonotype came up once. The DNA of the CDR3 is TGTGCCAGCAGTTCAACCTCCCGTACTACAGGGTTCGAGCAGTACTTC. It translates to CASSSTSRTTGFEQYF. The V call is TRBV27, the J call TRBJ2-7; D perhaps matches TRBD1 (6 bases). This CDR3 spans 16 amino acids. Germline V gene data show CDR1 as MNHEY and CDR2 as SMNVEV (reference sequence). Trimming left V 4 bases short and J 6 bases short, with 22 bases between.

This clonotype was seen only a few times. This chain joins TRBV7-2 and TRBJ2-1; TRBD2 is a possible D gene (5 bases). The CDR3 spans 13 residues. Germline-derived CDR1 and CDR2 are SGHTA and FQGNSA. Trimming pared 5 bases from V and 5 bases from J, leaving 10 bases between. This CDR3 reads CASSLNGNNEQFF. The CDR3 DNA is TGTGCCAGCAGCCTCAACGGGAACAATGAGCAGTTCTTC.

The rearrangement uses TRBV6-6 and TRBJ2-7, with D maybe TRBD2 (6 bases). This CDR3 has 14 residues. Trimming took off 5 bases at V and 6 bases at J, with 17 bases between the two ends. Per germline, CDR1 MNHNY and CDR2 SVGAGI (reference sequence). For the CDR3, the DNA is TGTGCCAGCAGTGGACCCTGGGGGGTAAGCGAGCAGTACTTC. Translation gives CASSGPWGVSEQYF.

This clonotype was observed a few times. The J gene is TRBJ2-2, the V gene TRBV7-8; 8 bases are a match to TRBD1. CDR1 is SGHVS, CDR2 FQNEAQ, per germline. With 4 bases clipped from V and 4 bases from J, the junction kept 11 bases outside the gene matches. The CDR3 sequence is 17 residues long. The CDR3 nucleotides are TGTGCCAGCAGCTCCCTAAGGACAGGGTGGGCCACCGGGGAGCTGTTTTTT. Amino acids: CASSSLRTGWATGELFF. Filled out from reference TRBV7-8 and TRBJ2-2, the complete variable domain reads GAGVSQSPRYKVAKRGQDVALRCDPISGHVSLFWYQQALGQGPEFLTYFQNEAQLDKSGLPSDRFFAERPEGSVSTLKIQRTQQEDSAVYLCASSSLRTGWATGELFFGEGSRLTVL.

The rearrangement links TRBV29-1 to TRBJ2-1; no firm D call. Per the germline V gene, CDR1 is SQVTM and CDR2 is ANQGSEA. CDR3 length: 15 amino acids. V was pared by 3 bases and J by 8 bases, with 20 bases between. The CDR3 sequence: CSVDKGNMPPHEQFF. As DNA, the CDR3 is TGCAGCGTTGATAAGGGCAACATGCCGCCGCATGAGCAGTTCTTC.

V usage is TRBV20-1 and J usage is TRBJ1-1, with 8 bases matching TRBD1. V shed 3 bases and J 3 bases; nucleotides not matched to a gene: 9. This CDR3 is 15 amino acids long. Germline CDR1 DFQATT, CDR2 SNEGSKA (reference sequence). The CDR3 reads CSARSYRGGDTEAFF. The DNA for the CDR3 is TGCAGTGCTAGGTCCTACAGGGGGGGGGACACTGAAGCTTTCTTT.

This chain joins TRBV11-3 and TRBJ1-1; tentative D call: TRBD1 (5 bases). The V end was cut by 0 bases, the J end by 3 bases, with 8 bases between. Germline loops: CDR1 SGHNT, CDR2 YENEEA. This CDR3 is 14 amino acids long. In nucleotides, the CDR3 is TGTGCCAGCAGCTTAGACGGGACTGACACTGAAGCTTTCTTT. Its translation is CASSLDGTDTEAFF.

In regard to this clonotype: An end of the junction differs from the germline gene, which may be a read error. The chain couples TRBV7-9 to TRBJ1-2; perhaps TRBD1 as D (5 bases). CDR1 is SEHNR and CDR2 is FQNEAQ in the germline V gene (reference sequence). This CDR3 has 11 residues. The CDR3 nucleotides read TGTGCCAGCGGGGTCGACAGCACTAAAATCTTC. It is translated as CASGVDSTKIF.

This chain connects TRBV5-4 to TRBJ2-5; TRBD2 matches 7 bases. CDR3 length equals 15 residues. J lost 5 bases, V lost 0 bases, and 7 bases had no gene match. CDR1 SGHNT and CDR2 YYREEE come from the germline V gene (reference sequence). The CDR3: CASSLDGGSDETQYF. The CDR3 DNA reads TGTGCCAGCAGCTTGGACGGGGGGTCTGATGAGACCCAGTACTTC.

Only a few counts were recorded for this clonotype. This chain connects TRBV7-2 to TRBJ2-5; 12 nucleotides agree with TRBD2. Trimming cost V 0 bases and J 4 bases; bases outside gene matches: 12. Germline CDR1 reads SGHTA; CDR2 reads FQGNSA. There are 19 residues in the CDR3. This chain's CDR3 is CASSLAFGLAGGPSETQYF. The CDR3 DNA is TGTGCCAGCAGCTTAGCATTCGGGCTAGCGGGGGGGCCGTCAGAGACCCAGTACTTC.

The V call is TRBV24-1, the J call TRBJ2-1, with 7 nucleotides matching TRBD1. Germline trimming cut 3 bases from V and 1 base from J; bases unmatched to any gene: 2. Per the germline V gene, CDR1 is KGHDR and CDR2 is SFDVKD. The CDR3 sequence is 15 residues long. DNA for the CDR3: TGTGCCACCAGTGATACGGGACAGTCCTACAATGAGCAGTTCTTC. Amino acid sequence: CATSDTGQSYNEQFF.

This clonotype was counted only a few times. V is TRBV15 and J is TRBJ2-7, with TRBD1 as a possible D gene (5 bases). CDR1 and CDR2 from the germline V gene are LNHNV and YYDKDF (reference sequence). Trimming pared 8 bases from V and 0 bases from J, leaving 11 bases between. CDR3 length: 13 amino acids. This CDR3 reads CATRTKSSYEQYF. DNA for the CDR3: TGTGCCACCCGGACAAAGAGCTCCTACGAGCAGTACTTC. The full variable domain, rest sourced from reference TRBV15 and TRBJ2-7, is DAMVIQNPRYQVTQFGKPVTLSCSQTLNHNVMYWYQQKSSQAPKLLFHYYDKDFNNEADTPDNFQSRRPNTSFCFLDIRSPGLGDTAMYLCATRTKSSYEQYFGPGTRLTVT.

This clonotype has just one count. The CDR3 protein is CASSFVARGRGELFF. The CDR3 DNA sequence: TGTGCCAGCAGTTTCGTTGCCAGGGGGAGAGGGGAGCTGTTTTTT. This rearrangement joins TRBV28 to TRBJ2-2, with 7 bases aligning to TRBD1. This CDR3 comprises 15 residues. Trimming at V came to 3 bases and at J to 8 bases, leaving 9 bases not matched to a gene. CDR1 and CDR2 (germline): MDHEN, SYDVKM.

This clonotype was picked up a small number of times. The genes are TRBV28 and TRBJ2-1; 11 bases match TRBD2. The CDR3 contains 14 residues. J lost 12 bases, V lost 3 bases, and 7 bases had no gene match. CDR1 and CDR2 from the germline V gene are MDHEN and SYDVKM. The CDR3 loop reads CASSFRLAGGSQFF. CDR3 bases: TGTGCCAGCAGTTTCCGGCTAGCGGGGGGATCGCAGTTCTTC.

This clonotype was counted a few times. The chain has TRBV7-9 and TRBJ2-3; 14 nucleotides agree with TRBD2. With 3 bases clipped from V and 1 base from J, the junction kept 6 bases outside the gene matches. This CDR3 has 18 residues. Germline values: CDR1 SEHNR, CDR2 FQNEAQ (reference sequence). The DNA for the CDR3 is TGTGCCAGCAGCTTGGGGACTAGCGGGAGCCGGGGCACAGATACGCAGTATTTT. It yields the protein CASSLGTSGSRGTDTQYF.

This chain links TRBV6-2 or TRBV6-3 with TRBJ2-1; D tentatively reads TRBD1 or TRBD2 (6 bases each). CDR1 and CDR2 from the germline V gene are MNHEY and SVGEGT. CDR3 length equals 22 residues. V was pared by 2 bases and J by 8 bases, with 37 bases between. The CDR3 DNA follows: TGTGCCAGCAGTTACCCCTCGACCGGGGGCTCCGAGACCTGGCCGCGTGCAGATGAGCAGTTCTTC. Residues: CASSYPSTGGSETWPRADEQFF.

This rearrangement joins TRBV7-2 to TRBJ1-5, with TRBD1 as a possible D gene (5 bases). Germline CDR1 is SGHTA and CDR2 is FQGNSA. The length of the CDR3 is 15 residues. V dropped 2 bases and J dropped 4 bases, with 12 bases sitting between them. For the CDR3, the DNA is TGTGCCAGCAGCTTATATTCGGGGACGAATCAGCCCCAGCATTTT. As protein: CASSLYSGTNQPQHF.

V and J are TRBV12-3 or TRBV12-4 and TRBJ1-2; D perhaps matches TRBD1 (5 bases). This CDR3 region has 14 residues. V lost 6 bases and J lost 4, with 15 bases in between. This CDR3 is CASSPQDRGYGYTF. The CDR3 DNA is TGTGCCAGCAGCCCACAGGATCGGGGCTATGGCTACACCTTC.

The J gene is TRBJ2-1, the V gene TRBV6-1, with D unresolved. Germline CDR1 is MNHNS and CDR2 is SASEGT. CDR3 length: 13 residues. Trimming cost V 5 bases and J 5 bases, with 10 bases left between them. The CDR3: CASSTTRNNEQFF. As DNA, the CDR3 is TGTGCCAGCAGTACGACGAGAAACAATGAGCAGTTCTTC.

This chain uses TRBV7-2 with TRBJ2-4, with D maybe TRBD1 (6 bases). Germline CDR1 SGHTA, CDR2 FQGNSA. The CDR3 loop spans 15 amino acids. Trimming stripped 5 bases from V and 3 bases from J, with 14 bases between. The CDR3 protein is CASSHQQGYKNIQYF. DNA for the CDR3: TGTGCCAGCAGCCACCAACAGGGTTACAAAAACATTCAGTACTTC.

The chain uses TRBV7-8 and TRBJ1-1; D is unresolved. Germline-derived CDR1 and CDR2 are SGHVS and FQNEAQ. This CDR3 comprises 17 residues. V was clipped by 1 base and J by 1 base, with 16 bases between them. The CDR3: CASSLVVVRLTNTEAFF. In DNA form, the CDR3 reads TGTGCCAGCAGCTTAGTGGTGGTTCGATTAACGAACACTGAAGCTTTCTTT.

The CDR3 DNA is TGTGCCAGCAGTTACCTGCTAGCGGGAGGCCGCAGGGCGGGGGAGCAGTACTTC. Amino acids: CASSYLLAGGRRAGEQYF. The V and J genes are TRBV6-2 or TRBV6-3 and TRBJ2-7; 11 bases are shared with TRBD2. CDR1 MNHEY and CDR2 SVGEGT come from the germline V gene. V was pared by 2 bases and J by 7 bases, with 16 bases of the junction left unmatched. The CDR3 runs 18 residues.

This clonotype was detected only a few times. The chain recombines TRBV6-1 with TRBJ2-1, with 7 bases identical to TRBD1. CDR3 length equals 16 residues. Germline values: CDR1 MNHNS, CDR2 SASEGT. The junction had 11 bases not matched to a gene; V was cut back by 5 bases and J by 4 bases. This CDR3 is CASSRIGQASYNEQFF. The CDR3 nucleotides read TGTGCCAGCAGTCGAATTGGACAGGCATCATACAATGAGCAGTTCTTC.

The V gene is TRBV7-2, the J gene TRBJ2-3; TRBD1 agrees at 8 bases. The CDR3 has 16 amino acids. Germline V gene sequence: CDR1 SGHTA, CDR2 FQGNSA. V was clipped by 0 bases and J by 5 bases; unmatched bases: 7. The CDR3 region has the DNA TGTGCCAGCAGCTTAGCTTGGTCAGGGGGCGAAGATACGCAGTATTTT. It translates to CASSLAWSGGEDTQYF.

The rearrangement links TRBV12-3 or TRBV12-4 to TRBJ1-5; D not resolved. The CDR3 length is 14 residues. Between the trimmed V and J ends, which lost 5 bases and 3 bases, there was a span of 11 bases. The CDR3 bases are TGTGCCAGCAGTCGGGCGAATCACAATCAGCCCCAGCATTTT. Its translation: CASSRANHNQPQHF.

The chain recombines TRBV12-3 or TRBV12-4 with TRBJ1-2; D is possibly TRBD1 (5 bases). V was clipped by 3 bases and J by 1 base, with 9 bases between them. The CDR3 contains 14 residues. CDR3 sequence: CASSFRQFNYGYTF. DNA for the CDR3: TGTGCCAGCAGTTTTCGACAGTTTAACTATGGCTACACCTTC.